This T cell receptor (beta chain) was observed in a study of blood T cells in healthy people across ages. Overall study results and limits: Because sorting was not performed, PBMCs prevented conclusive naive versus antigen-experienced comparison. TCR beta diversity, measured per million T cells, fell in a roughly linear way with age.

The ends were cut back, 6 bases at V and 5 bases at J, with 13 bases in the middle. The CDR3 has 13 amino acids. Germline loops: CDR1 SNHLY, CDR2 FYNNEI. Alongside a J-beta primer mix, a sample-barcoded 5' primer served in a second PCR lasting about 7 to 12 cycles. All cDNA molecules were each tagged by a template-switch adaptor with 12 random nucleotides. TCRdb independently ran MiXCR on the 5' RACE reads; one entry per CDR3 protein. This table holds fewer than 1.5 million distinct CDR3 sequences, approximately 38% found once. With respect to this clonotype: The antigen is undetermined.

Sequenced: blood. The V and J genes are TRBV2 and TRBJ1-2, with D perhaps matching TRBD1 (6 bases). The TCR sequence derives from a woman younger than 35 in good health. CDR3 DNA sequence: TGTGCCAGCAGCGCCGCGCAGGGGTATGGCTACACCTTC. This codes for CASSAAQGYGYTF.